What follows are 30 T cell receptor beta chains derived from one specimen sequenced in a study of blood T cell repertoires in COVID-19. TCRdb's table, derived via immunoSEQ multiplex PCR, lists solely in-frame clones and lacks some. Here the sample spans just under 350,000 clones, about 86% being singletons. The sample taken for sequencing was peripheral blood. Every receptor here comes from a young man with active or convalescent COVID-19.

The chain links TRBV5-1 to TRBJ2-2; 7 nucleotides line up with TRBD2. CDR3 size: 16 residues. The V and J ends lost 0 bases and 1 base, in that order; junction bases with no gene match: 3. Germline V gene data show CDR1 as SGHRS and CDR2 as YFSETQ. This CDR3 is CASSLGGGGNTGELFF. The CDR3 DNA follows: TGCGCCAGCAGCTTGGGCGGCGGGGGGAACACCGGGGAGCTGTTTTTT.

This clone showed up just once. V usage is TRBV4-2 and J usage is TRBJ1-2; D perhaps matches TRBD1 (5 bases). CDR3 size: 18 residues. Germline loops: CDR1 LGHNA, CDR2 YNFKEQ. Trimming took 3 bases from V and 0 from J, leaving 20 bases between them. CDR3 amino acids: CASSQDSPHKGPNYGYTF. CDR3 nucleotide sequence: TGTGCCAGCAGCCAGGATAGCCCCCACAAGGGGCCTAACTATGGCTACACCTTC.

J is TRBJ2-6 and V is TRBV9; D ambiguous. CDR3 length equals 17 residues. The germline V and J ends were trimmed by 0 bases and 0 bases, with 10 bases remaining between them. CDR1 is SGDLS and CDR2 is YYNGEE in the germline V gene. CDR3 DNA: TGTGCCAGCAGCGTAGACGAGCTTAGCTCTGGGGCCAACGTCCTGACTTTC. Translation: CASSVDELSSGANVLTF.

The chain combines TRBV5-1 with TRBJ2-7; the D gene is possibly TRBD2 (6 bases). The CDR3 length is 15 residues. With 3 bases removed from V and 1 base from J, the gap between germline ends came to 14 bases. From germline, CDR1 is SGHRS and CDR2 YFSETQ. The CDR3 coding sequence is TGCGCCAGCAGCTCGGGGAGGTATCGGTCCTACGAGCAGTACTTC. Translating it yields CASSSGRYRSYEQYF.

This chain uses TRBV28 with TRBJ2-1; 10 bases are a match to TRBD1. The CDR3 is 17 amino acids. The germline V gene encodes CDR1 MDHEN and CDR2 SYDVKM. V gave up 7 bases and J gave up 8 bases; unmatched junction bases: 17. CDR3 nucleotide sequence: TGTGCCAGCACCACCTTGGGGACAGGGGAAACGGTGGATGAGCAGTTCTTC. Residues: CASTTLGTGETVDEQFF.

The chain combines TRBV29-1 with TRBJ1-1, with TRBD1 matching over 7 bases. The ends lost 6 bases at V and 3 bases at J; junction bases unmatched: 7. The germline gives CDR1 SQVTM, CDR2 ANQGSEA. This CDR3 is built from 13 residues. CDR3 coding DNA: TGCAGCGTCCATACGACAGGGTACACTGAAGCTTTCTTT. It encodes CSVHTTGYTEAFF.

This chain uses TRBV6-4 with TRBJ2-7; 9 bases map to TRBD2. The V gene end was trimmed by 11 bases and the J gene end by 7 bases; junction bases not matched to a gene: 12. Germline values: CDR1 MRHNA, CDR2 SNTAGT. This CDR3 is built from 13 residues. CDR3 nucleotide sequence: TGTGCCGGGGAGCGGGGGGAATTGGGGGAGCAGTACTTC. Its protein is CAGERGELGEQYF.

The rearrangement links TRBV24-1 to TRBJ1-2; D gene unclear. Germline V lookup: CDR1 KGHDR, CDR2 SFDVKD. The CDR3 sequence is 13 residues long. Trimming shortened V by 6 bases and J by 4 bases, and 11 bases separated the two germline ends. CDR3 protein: CATSRDGIYGYTF. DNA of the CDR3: TGTGCCACCAGTCGTGACGGGATCTATGGCTACACCTTC.

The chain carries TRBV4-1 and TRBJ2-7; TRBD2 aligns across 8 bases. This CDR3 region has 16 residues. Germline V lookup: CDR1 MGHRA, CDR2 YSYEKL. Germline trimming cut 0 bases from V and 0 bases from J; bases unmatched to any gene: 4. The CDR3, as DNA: TGCGCCAGCAGCCAAGATCTAGCGGGTACCTCCTACGAGCAGTACTTC. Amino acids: CASSQDLAGTSYEQYF.

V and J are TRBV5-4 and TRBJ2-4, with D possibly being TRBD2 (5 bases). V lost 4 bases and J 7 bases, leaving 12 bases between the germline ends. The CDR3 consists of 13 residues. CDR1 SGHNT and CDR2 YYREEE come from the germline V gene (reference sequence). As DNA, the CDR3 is TGTGCCAGCAGCGTCCCACTAGATAACATTCAGTACTTC. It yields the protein CASSVPLDNIQYF.

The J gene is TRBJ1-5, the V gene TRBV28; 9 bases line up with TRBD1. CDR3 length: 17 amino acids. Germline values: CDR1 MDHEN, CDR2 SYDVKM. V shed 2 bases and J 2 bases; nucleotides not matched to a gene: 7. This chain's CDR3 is CASSLRDRDWRNQPQHF. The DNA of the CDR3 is TGTGCCAGCAGTTTACGGGACAGGGACTGGCGCAATCAGCCCCAGCATTTT.

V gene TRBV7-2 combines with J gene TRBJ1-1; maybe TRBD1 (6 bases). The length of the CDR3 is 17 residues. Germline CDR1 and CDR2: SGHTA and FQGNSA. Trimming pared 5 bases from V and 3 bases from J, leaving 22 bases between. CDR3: CASSRTSGGPLDTEAFF. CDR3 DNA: TGTGCCAGCAGCCGCACTAGTGGGGGCCCTCTAGACACTGAAGCTTTCTTT.

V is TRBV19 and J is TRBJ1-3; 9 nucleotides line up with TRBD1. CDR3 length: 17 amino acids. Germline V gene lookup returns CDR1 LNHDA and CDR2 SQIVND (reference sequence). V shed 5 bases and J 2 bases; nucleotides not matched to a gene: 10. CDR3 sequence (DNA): TGTGCCAGTAGTGCCGGACAGGGGCATAGCACTGGAAACACCATATATTTT. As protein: CASSAGQGHSTGNTIYF.

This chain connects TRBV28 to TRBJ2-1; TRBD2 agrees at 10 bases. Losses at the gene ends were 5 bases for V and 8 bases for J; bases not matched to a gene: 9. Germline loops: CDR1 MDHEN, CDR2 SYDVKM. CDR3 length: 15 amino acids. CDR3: CASSVKTSGPDEQFF. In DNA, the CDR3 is TGTGCCAGCAGTGTAAAGACTAGCGGGCCTGATGAGCAGTTCTTC.

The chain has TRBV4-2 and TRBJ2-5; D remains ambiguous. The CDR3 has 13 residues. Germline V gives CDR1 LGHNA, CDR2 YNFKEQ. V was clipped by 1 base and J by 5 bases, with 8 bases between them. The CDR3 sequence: CASSQVLRETQYF. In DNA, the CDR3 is TGTGCCAGCAGCCAAGTCTTGCGGGAGACCCAGTACTTC.

The CDR3 DNA is TGTGCCAGTAGGAGACTGTCTAGCACAGATACGCAGTATTTT. Protein: CASRRLSSTDTQYF. The gene calls are TRBV19 and TRBJ2-3; no reliable D call. V lost 6 bases and J 0 bases, leaving 10 bases between the germline ends. The CDR3 spans 14 residues. CDR1 LNHDA and CDR2 SQIVND come from the germline V gene (reference sequence).

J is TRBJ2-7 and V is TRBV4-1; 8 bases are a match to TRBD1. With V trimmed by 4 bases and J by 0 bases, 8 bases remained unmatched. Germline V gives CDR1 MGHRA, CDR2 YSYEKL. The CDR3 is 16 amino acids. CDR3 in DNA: TGCGCCAGCAGCCGGCAGGGACAGGCGAACTCCTACGAGCAGTACTTC. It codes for CASSRQGQANSYEQYF.

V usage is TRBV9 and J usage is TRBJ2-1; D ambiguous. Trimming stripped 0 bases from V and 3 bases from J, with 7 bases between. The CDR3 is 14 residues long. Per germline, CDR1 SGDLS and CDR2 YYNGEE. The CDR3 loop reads CASSVEVVYNEQFF. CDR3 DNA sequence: TGTGCCAGCAGCGTAGAAGTAGTCTACAATGAGCAGTTCTTC.

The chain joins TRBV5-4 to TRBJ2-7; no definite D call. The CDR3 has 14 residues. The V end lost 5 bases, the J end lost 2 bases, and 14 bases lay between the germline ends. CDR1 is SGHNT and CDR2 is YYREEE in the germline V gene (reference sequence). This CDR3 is CASSLPGEPYEQYF. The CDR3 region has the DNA TGTGCCAGCAGTTTGCCCGGAGAGCCCTACGAGCAGTACTTC.

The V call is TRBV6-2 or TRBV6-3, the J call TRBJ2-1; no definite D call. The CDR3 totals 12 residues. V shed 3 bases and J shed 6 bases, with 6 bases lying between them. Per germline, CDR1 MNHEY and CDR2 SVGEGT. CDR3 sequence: CASSYTSNEQFF. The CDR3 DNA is TGTGCCAGCAGTTATACATCCAATGAGCAGTTCTTC.

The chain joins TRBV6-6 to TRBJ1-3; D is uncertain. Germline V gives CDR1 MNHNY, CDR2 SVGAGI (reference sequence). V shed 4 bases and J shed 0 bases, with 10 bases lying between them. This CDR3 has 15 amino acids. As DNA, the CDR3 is TGTGCCAGCAGTTCCCCGGCTAGCTCTGGAAACACCATATATTTT. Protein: CASSSPASSGNTIYF.

The CDR3 spells CASSVGNRGTEQYF. CDR3 sequence (DNA): TGTGCCAGCAGCGTAGGTAACAGGGGTACCGAGCAGTACTTC. The rearrangement uses TRBV9 and TRBJ2-7; 7 nucleotides line up with TRBD1. The germline gives CDR1 SGDLS, CDR2 YYNGEE. V was pared by 0 bases and J by 6 bases, with 6 bases of the junction left unmatched. The CDR3 is made up of 14 amino acids.

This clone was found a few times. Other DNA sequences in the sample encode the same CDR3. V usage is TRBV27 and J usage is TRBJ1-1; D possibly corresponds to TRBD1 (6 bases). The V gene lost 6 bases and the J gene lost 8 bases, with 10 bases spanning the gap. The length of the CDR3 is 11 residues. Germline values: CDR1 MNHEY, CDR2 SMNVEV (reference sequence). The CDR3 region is CASRLDREAFF. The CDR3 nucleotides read TGTGCCAGCAGACTCGACAGGGAAGCTTTCTTT.

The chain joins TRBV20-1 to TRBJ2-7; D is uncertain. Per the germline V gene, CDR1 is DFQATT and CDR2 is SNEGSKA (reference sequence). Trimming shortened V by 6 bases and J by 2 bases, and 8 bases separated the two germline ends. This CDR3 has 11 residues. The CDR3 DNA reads TGCAGTGCCAAAAATCCCTACGAGCAGTACTTC. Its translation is CSAKNPYEQYF.

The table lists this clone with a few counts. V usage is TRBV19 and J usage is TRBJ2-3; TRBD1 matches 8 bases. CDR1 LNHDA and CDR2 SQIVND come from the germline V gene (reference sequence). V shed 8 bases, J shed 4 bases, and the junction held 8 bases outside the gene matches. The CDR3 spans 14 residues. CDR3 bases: TGTGCCAGTCAACTCCAGGGGGCTGCAGATACGCAGTATTTT. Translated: CASQLQGAADTQYF.

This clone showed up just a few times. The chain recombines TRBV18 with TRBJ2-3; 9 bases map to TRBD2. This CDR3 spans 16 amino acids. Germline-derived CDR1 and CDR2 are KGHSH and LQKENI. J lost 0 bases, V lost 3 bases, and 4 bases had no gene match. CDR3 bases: TGTGCCAGCTCACCGCTCACTAGCGGGAGCACAGATACGCAGTATTTT. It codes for CASSPLTSGSTDTQYF. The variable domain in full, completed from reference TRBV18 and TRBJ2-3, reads NAGVMQNPRHLVRRRGQEARLRCSPMKGHSHVYWYRQLPEEGLKFMVYLQKENIIDESGMPKERFSAEFPKEGPSILRIQQVVRGDSAAYFCASSPLTSGSTDTQYFGPGTRLTVL.

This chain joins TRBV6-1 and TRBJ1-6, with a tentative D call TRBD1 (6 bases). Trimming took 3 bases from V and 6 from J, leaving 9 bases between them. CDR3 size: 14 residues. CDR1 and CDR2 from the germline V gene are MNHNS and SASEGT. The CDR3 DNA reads TGTGCCAGCAGTGAGCGGACAGTTAATTCACCCCTCCACTTT. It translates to CASSERTVNSPLHF.

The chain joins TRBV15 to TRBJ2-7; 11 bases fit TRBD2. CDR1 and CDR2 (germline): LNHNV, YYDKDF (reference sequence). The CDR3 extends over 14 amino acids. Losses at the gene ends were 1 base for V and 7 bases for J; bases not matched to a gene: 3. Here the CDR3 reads CATSRGLAGTEQYF. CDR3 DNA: TGTGCCACCAGCAGAGGACTAGCGGGAACAGAGCAGTACTTC.

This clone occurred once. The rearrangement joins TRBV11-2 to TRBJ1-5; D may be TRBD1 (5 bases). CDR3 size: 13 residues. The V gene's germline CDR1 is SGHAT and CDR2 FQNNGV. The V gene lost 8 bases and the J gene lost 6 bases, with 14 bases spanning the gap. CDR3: CASGAGRGQPQHF. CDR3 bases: TGTGCCAGCGGGGCAGGCCGAGGTCAGCCCCAGCATTTT.

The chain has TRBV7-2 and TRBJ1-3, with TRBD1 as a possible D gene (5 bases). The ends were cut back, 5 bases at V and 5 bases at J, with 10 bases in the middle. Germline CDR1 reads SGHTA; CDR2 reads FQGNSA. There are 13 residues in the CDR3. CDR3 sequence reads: CASSPGQRNTIYF. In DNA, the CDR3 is TGTGCCAGCAGCCCAGGGCAGAGAAACACCATATATTTT. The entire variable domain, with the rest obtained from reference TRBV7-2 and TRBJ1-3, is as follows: GAGVSQSPSNKVTEKGKDVELRCDPISGHTALYWYRQSLGQGLEFLIYFQGNSAPDKSGLPSDRFSAERTGGSVSTLTIQRTQQEDSAVYLCASSPGQRNTIYFGEGSWLTVV.